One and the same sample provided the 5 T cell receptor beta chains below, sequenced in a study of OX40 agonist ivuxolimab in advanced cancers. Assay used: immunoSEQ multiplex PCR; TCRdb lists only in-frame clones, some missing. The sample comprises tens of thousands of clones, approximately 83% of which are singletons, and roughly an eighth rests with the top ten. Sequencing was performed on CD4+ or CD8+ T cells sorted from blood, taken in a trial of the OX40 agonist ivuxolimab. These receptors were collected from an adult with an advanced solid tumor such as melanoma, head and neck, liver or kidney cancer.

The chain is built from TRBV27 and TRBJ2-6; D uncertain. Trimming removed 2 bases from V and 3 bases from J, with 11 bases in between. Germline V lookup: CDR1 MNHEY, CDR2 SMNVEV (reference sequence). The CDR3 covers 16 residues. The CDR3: CASSLVGNLGANVLTF. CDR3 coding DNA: TGTGCCAGCAGTTTAGTGGGCAACCTTGGGGCCAACGTCCTGACTTTC.

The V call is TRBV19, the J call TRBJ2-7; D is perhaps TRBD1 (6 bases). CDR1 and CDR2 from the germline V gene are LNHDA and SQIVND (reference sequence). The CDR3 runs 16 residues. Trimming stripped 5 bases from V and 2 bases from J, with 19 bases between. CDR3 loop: CASSPNKIQGTYEQYF. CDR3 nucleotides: TGTGCCAGTAGTCCAAACAAAATACAGGGTACCTACGAGCAGTACTTC.

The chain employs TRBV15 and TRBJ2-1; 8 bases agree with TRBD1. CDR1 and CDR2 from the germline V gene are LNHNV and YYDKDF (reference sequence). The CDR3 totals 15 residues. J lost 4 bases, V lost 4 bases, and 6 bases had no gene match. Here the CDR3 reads CATSIGDRFYNEQFF. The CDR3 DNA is TGTGCCACCAGCATCGGGGACAGGTTTTACAATGAGCAGTTCTTC. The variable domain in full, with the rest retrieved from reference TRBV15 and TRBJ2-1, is DAMVIQNPRYQVTQFGKPVTLSCSQTLNHNVMYWYQQKSSQAPKLLFHYYDKDFNNEADTPDNFQSRRPNTSFCFLDIRSPGLGDTAMYLCATSIGDRFYNEQFFGPGTRLTVL.

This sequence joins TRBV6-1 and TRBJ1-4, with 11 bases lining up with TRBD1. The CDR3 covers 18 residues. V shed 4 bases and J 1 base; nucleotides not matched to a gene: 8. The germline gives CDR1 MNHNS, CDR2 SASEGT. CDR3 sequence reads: CASSADRGRIKTNEKLFF. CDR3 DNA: TGTGCCAGCAGTGCGGACAGGGGGCGTATCAAAACTAATGAAAAACTGTTTTTT.

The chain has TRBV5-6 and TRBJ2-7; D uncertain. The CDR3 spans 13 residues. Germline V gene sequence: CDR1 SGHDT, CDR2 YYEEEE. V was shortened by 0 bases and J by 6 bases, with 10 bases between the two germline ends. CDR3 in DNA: TGTGCCAGCAGCTTGGCCTTGGCCAGCGAGCAGTACTTC. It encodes CASSLALASEQYF.